Listed here are 17 T cell receptor beta chains from one sample, sequenced in a study of blood T cell repertoires in COVID-19 (dated by TCRdb to 2020 to 2022). Library creation used the immunoSEQ multiplex PCR assay. Imported from immuneACCESS, the table was reduced by TCRdb to in-frame sequences with V and J called. These copies leave out some clones; in studies compared against another copy, an unresolved V gene accounts for under half, and the cause of the remainder is not known. Across this sample there are roughly 99,000 clones, with almost 85% seen only once. The top ten constitute over 4% of the sample. Source material: peripheral blood. The receptors come from a human donor in a cohort sampled during active COVID-19.

The rearrangement joins TRBV5-6 to TRBJ2-5; 9 bases align to TRBD1. Looked up from germline, CDR1 is SGHDT and CDR2 is YYEEEE. This CDR3 is built from 15 residues. The ends lost 2 bases at V and 5 bases at J; junction bases unmatched: 7. The CDR3 DNA reads TGTGCCAGCAGCTTAGAACAGGGGGCGAAGGAGACCCAGTACTTC. Translated: CASSLEQGAKETQYF.

The chain combines TRBV24-1 with TRBJ2-3; 8 bases match TRBD2. The CDR3 runs to 17 residues. V trimming: 3 bases; J trimming: 2 bases; junction bases outside the gene matches: 9. Germline-derived CDR1 and CDR2 are KGHDR and SFDVKD. The CDR3 nucleotides are TGTGCCACCAGTGATGGCGTTAGCGGGATCCCCACAGATACGCAGTATTTT. Residues: CATSDGVSGIPTDTQYF.

The chain combines TRBV6-2 or TRBV6-3 with TRBJ2-7; 10 positions agree with TRBD2. This CDR3 is built from 18 residues. Germline V lookup: CDR1 MNHEY, CDR2 SVGEGT. Germline trimming cut 2 bases from V and 0 bases from J; bases unmatched to any gene: 10. The CDR3 DNA sequence: TGTGCCAGCAGTTACGGGCTAGCGGGAGCCCATTACTCCTACGAGCAGTACGTC. It yields the protein CASSYGLAGAHYSYEQYV.

The chain carries TRBV9 and TRBJ2-3, with TRBD1 matching over 7 bases. The CDR3 is 16 residues long. Germline values: CDR1 SGDLS, CDR2 YYNGEE. V was clipped by 4 bases and J by 2 bases; unmatched bases: 10. This CDR3 is CASSIFRDSTTDTQYF. In DNA, the CDR3 is TGTGCCAGCAGCATCTTCCGGGACAGCACCACAGATACGCAGTATTTT.

The J gene is TRBJ2-4, the V gene TRBV7-9; TRBD1 is a possible D gene (6 bases). V was cut by 4 bases and J by 0 bases, with 13 bases left in between. This CDR3 is built from 16 residues. CDR1 is SEHNR, CDR2 FQNEAQ, per germline (reference sequence). This CDR3 reads CASSYIQGIAKNIQYF. The CDR3 DNA is TGTGCCAGCAGCTATATTCAGGGGATAGCCAAAAACATTCAGTACTTC.

The chain uses TRBV19 and TRBJ1-5, with 8 bases matching TRBD1. V trimming: 3 bases; J trimming: 3 bases; junction bases outside the gene matches: 10. The CDR3 extends over 17 amino acids. Germline loops: CDR1 LNHDA, CDR2 SQIVND (reference sequence). The CDR3 loop reads CASSMTHGTGNNQPQHF. In nucleotides, the CDR3 is TGTGCCAGTAGTATGACTCATGGGACAGGCAACAATCAGCCCCAGCATTTT. The full variable domain, rest sourced from reference TRBV19 and TRBJ1-5, is DGGITQSPKYLFRKEGQNVTLSCEQNLNHDAMYWYRQDPGQGLRLIYYSQIVNDFQKGDIAEGYSVSREKKESFPLTVTSAQKNPTAFYLCASSMTHGTGNNQPQHFGDGTRLSIL.

The chain carries TRBV5-4 and TRBJ1-6; D may be TRBD1 (5 bases). Trimming pared 1 base from V and 7 bases from J, leaving 9 bases between. This CDR3 has 14 residues. The germline gives CDR1 SGHNT, CDR2 YYREEE (reference sequence). The CDR3 loop reads CASSLQGGNSPLHF. The CDR3 DNA reads as TGTGCCAGCAGCTTGCAGGGTGGGAATTCACCCCTCCACTTT.

This clone was counted once. CDR3 amino acids: CASSWQVGTTETQYF. CDR3 DNA: TGTGCCAGCAGCTGGCAGGTCGGGACTACCGAGACCCAGTACTTC. This chain connects TRBV7-6 to TRBJ2-5, with 7 nucleotides matching TRBD2. With V trimmed by 4 bases and J by 5 bases, 10 bases remained unmatched. There are 15 residues in the CDR3. Looked up from germline, CDR1 is SGHVS and CDR2 is FNYEAQ.

The chain recombines TRBV18 with TRBJ1-5; a possible D gene is TRBD1 (6 bases). The germline gives CDR1 KGHSH, CDR2 LQKENI. CDR3 length equals 17 residues. V lost 0 bases and J lost 3, with 15 bases in between. CDR3 bases: TGTGCCAGCTCACCACCGGGGGGGGGCGGTTCCAATCAGCCCCAGCATTTT. This codes for CASSPPGGGGSNQPQHF.

This clone showed up just once. The V and J genes are TRBV28 and TRBJ1-2; D may be TRBD1 (6 bases). Per germline, CDR1 MDHEN and CDR2 SYDVKM. Trimming stripped 6 bases from V and 1 base from J, with 12 bases between. CDR3 length equals 14 residues. The CDR3: CASRGDTLNYGYTF. CDR3 sequence (DNA): TGTGCCAGCAGAGGGGACACGCTTAACTATGGCTACACCTTC.

The chain combines TRBV7-3 with TRBJ1-3; 7 positions match TRBD1. V shed 5 bases, J shed 2 bases, and the junction held 6 bases outside the gene matches. CDR1 SGHTA and CDR2 FQGTGA come from the germline V gene. The CDR3 runs 15 residues. CDR3 in amino acids: CASSLSDRAGNTIYF. The CDR3 bases are TGTGCCAGCAGCCTCTCCGACAGGGCTGGAAACACCATATATTTT.

V is TRBV2 and J is TRBJ2-3, with 8 bases lining up with TRBD2. The V gene end was trimmed by 7 bases and the J gene end by 2 bases; junction bases not matched to a gene: 8. CDR1 is SNHLY, CDR2 FYNNEI, per germline. This CDR3 has 15 amino acids. CDR3 amino acids: CASTRAGGDTDTQYF. CDR3 coding DNA: TGTGCCAGCACCAGGGCGGGAGGTGACACAGATACGCAGTATTTT.

The rearrangement uses TRBV2 and TRBJ1-4, with unresolved D. The CDR3 sequence is 15 residues long. Per germline, CDR1 SNHLY and CDR2 FYNNEI. V was shortened by 3 bases and J by 0 bases, with 8 bases between the two germline ends. The CDR3 DNA reads as TGTGCCAGCAGTGATCCAGTTGCAACTAATGAAAAACTGTTTTTT. Its protein is CASSDPVATNEKLFF.

This clone was seen a single time. The V and J genes are TRBV24-1 and TRBJ2-1, with 7 bases that match TRBD1. CDR3 length: 15 residues. Per the germline V gene, CDR1 is KGHDR and CDR2 is SFDVKD. After removal of 4 bases from V and 13 bases from J, the junction contained 15 bases not matched to a gene. This CDR3 is CATSDPSLTGSDQFF. The CDR3 DNA is TGTGCCACCAGTGACCCCTCCTTGACAGGGTCTGATCAGTTCTTC.

The chain recombines TRBV6-6 with TRBJ2-5, with D possibly matching TRBD1 (6 bases). The CDR3 runs to 13 residues. The V end lost 7 bases, the J end lost 2 bases, and 11 bases lay between the germline ends. Germline V gene lookup returns CDR1 MNHNY and CDR2 SVGAGI (reference sequence). CDR3 residues: CASTPRGQETQYF. The CDR3 DNA follows: TGTGCCAGCACCCCTAGGGGGCAAGAGACCCAGTACTTC.

The DNA for the CDR3 is TGCGCCAGCAGCCTGGGACGGGGAGGGGAAAAACTGTTTTTT. Translating it yields CASSLGRGGEKLFF. The rearrangement joins TRBV5-1 to TRBJ1-4, with D perhaps matching TRBD1 (5 bases). V lost 4 bases to trimming and J lost 8 bases, with 15 bases between them. The CDR3 runs 14 residues. Looked up from germline, CDR1 is SGHRS and CDR2 is YFSETQ.

This clone has a handful of counts. This chain joins TRBV28 and TRBJ2-1, with D possibly TRBD2 on 6 matching bases. The CDR3 extends over 15 amino acids. Trimming removed 7 bases from V and 1 base from J, with 14 bases in between. Germline CDR1 and CDR2: MDHEN and SYDVKM. CDR3 sequence reads: CASNSGTYSYNEQFF. The CDR3 DNA reads as TGTGCCAGCAACTCGGGGACTTATTCCTACAATGAGCAGTTCTTC.